This T cell receptor beta chain is from a study of T cell repertoires in ileal Crohn's disease. In the study overall: Median disease duration was 7.9 years; 35% to 45% smoked at surgery.

General study findings and limits: Endoscopy was done a median about 6.8 months after surgery. Active smokers at surgery had more clonal expansions than non-smokers.

TCRdb keeps only in-frame clones here, not all; method: immunoSEQ multiplex PCR. The table lists about 12,000 clones, around 80% of them singletons. Time point given: neoterminal ileum biopsy at postoperative endoscopy, about 6 months after surgery. The CDR3 runs 17 residues. With 2 bases removed from V and 0 bases from J, the gap between germline ends came to 14 bases. Germline lookup yields CDR1 SGHTA and CDR2 FQGNSA. As to this clone: The antigen remains undetermined.

What was sequenced was ileal tissue. This clonotype was obtained from an adult with Crohn's disease. The V call is TRBV7-2, the J call TRBJ1-5; no reliable D call. Written as DNA, the CDR3 is TGTGCCAGCAGCTTACCACCCGCAGGAAATAGCAATCAGCCCCAGCATTTT. This sequence encodes CASSLPPAGNSNQPQHF.